This T cell receptor (beta chain) emerged from a study of cytomegalovirus exposure and HLA in healthy donors. Germline V gene lookup returns CDR1 LGHNA and CDR2 YSLEER. CDR3 length: 17 amino acids. V gave up 4 bases and J gave up 6 bases; unmatched junction bases: 6. Libraries were prepared by immunoSEQ multiplex PCR; TCRdb keeps only in-frame clonotypes and omits some of them. The repertoire has tens of thousands of clones, approximately 96% of them found once; the top ten carry roughly 0.8%. Input material: PBMCs. The sequence was obtained from a man younger than 35 in good health and CMV-seronegative. The chain couples TRBV4-3 to TRBJ2-1; 16 bases align to TRBD2. The CDR3 reads CASSPGLAGGPGNEQFF. As DNA, the CDR3 is TGCGCCAGCAGCCCGGGACTAGCGGGAGGGCCGGGCAATGAGCAGTTCTTC.